This TCR beta chain was captured in a study of a mutant IDH1 vaccine in newly diagnosed glioma. Sequencing was performed with immunoSEQ multiplex PCR; in TCRdb, only in-frame clones are kept and a portion is missing. Among 77,000 or so clones listed, 75% to 90% were seen once. Comment on this clone: Antigen unknown.

Time point defined: week 47, end of study. Vaccination comprised doses that each held 300 ug of mutant IDH1 20-mer peptide, plus topical imiquimod. The sample in question was PBMCs, obtained from a glioma patient whose treatment included an IDH1 peptide vaccine. The TCR originated in a man aged 35 to 55 with glioma.

The DNA for the CDR3 is TGTGCCAGCACCGCCGGACAGGGAAACTATGGCTACACCTTC. It codes for CASTAGQGNYGYTF. This chain uses TRBV5-5 with TRBJ1-2; 8 bases agree with TRBD1. Germline trimming cut 6 bases from V and 2 bases from J; bases unmatched to any gene: 6. Germline V gene lookup returns CDR1 SGHKS and CDR2 YYEKEE (reference sequence). The CDR3 spans 14 residues.